Included here is one T cell receptor (beta chain) sequence, with context. This CDR3 has 15 amino acids. Unmatched junction bases numbered 8, after V lost 6 bases and J lost 3 bases. Per the germline V gene, CDR1 is SNHLY and CDR2 is FYNNEI. These data are taken from a study of control samples from healthy donors and cancer patients. Sequencing was performed with immunoSEQ multiplex PCR; in TCRdb, only in-frame clones are kept and a portion is missing. The sample yields 90,000 to 100,000 clones, 79% seen once. The source of this sequence is a woman aged 30 to 39 in good health. The V call is TRBV2, the J call TRBJ2-5; 9 bases line up with TRBD2. Input material: blood. The CDR3 region has the DNA TGTGCCAGCAGGGGGCTTGGACTAGCGAAAGAGACCCAGTACTTC. Its protein product is CASRGLGLAKETQYF.